These 25 T cell receptor beta chains were sequenced from one sample in a study of T cell responses to AZD1222 COVID-19 vaccine (TCRdb year 2021). The time point label, read with the paper, signifies: about 28 days (+/-7) after the second vaccine dose. Library preparation used the immunoSEQ multiplex PCR assay. The table comes from immuneACCESS by way of TCRdb, which keeps in-frame sequences with V and J called. Part of the clones is missing from these tables; in studies checked, under half for an unresolved V gene and the rest for unknown reasons. In this sample the table shows 100,000 to 150,000 clones, 85% of which occur a single time. The ten largest clones represent 3.5% to 5.5% of the sample. The source material was peripheral blood, sampled 28 days after the second AZD1222 dose. Receptors were obtained from an adult who received the AZD1222 COVID-19 vaccine.

The chain uses TRBV7-2 and TRBJ1-6; weak D call: TRBD1 (5 bases). From germline, CDR1 is SGHTA and CDR2 FQGNSA. CDR3 length equals 14 residues. V lost 0 bases and J lost 10, with 10 bases in between. In DNA, the CDR3 is TGTGCCAGCAGCTTAGCGGGGGGAGACTCACCCCTCCACTTT. Its translation: CASSLAGGDSPLHF.

The V call is TRBV3-1 (or the pseudogene TRBV3-2), the J call TRBJ1-6; no clear D gene. From germline, CDR1 is LGHDT and CDR2 YNNKEL (reference sequence). The germline V and J ends were trimmed by 1 base and 6 bases, with 7 bases remaining between them. This CDR3 has 14 residues. CDR3 loop: CASSQAPANSPLHF. In DNA, the CDR3 is TGTGCCAGCAGCCAAGCTCCAGCTAATTCACCCCTCCACTTT.

The chain employs TRBV5-1 and TRBJ1-1, with D possibly TRBD1 on 6 matching bases. CDR1 SGHRS and CDR2 YFSETQ come from the germline V gene. The CDR3 has 16 amino acids. Between the trimmed V and J ends, which lost 4 bases and 3 bases, there was a span of 19 bases. In DNA, the CDR3 is TGCGCCAGCAGCCCGGACCCCACAGGGCACTACACTGAAGCTTTCTTT. This gives the protein CASSPDPTGHYTEAFF.

This chain connects TRBV10-1 to TRBJ2-5, with no clear D. Germline V gene lookup returns CDR1 WNHNN and CDR2 SYGVQD (reference sequence). The CDR3 is made up of 11 amino acids. V shed 4 bases and J shed 5 bases, with 5 bases lying between them. CDR3 DNA sequence: TGCGCCAGCAGTGCCGCCGAGACCCAGTACTTC. Amino acids: CASSAAETQYF.

This clone appeared a few times. This rearrangement joins TRBV6-1 to TRBJ1-5; D gene ambiguous. The CDR3 covers 23 residues. V was trimmed by 1 base and J by 0 bases, leaving 31 bases between them. The V gene's germline CDR1 is MNHNS and CDR2 SASEGT. CDR3 in amino acids: CASSEVSWWSQDGSSHSNQPQHF. CDR3 DNA sequence: TGTGCCAGCAGTGAAGTTAGTTGGTGGAGTCAAGACGGCTCTTCCCATAGCAATCAGCCCCAGCATTTT.

The chain combines TRBV7-8 with TRBJ1-2, with 8 bases fitting TRBD1. The V gene's germline CDR1 is SGHVS and CDR2 FQNEAQ. This CDR3 region has 16 residues. The trim removed 9 bases at V and 6 bases at J, leaving 18 bases unmatched. CDR3 sequence reads: CASSPTGGGTVDGYTF. The CDR3 nucleotides read TGTGCCAGTTCCCCCACAGGGGGGGGGACTGTCGATGGCTACACCTTC.

This sequence joins TRBV7-3 and TRBJ1-5, with a possible D match to TRBD1 (5 bases). Between the trimmed V and J ends, which lost 1 base and 5 bases, there was a span of 9 bases. The CDR3 consists of 14 residues. Per the germline V gene, CDR1 is SGHTA and CDR2 is FQGTGA. CDR3 sequence: CASSLIGGDQPQHF. The CDR3 DNA sequence: TGTGCCAGCAGCTTAATCGGGGGGGATCAGCCCCAGCATTTT.

The sample holds one count of this clone. The rearrangement joins TRBV5-1 to TRBJ1-2, with TRBD1 as a possible D gene (5 bases). Germline V CDR1 and CDR2: SGHRS, YFSETQ. Trimming pared 0 bases from V and 2 bases from J, leaving 11 bases between. The CDR3 is 15 residues long. The CDR3 nucleotides read TGCGCCAGCAGCTTGGGGGACTATTCCAACTATGGCTACACCTTC. This sequence encodes CASSLGDYSNYGYTF.

This rearrangement joins TRBV21-1 to TRBJ1-1; the D segment call TRBD1 is taken from the table without a DNA check. TRBV21-1 is shown as a pseudogene. The CDR3 sequence is 17 residues long. The CDR3 coding sequence is TGTGCCAGCAGCAAAGTCCCCAGGGGGTCCACCGACACTGAAGCTTTCTTT. Translating gives CASSKVPRGSTDTEAFF.

The chain recombines TRBV6-1 with TRBJ1-3; a weak D match, TRBD1 (5 bases). Germline lookup yields CDR1 MNHNS and CDR2 SASEGT. This CDR3 is built from 15 residues. V lost 2 bases, J lost 6 bases, and 14 bases lay in between. The CDR3, as DNA: TGTGCCAGCAGTGAAAGGGGTTCAGGGCCAAACACCATATATTTT. Its protein product is CASSERGSGPNTIYF.

CDR3 residues: CAIRAGPTDTQYF. In DNA form, the CDR3 reads TGTGCCATCAGGGCCGGCCCCACAGATACGCAGTATTTT. J is TRBJ2-3 and V is TRBV10-3; no clear D gene. CDR3 length: 13 amino acids. V shed 6 bases and J shed 2 bases, with 9 bases lying between them. Germline V lookup: CDR1 ENHRY, CDR2 SYGVKD.

The chain employs TRBV28 and TRBJ2-1, with a possible D match to TRBD1 (6 bases). Trimming removed 6 bases from V and 4 bases from J, with 16 bases in between. The CDR3 runs to 15 residues. Germline values: CDR1 MDHEN, CDR2 SYDVKM. The CDR3 loop is CASRAGTFPYNEQFF. In DNA, the CDR3 is TGTGCCAGCAGGGCCGGGACATTCCCGTACAATGAGCAGTTCTTC.

This clone was found once. The chain has TRBV5-1 and TRBJ1-6; TRBD1 aligns across 9 bases. Trimming cost V 0 bases and J 15 bases; bases outside gene matches: 10. CDR1 SGHRS and CDR2 YFSETQ come from the germline V gene. The CDR3 extends over 15 amino acids. The CDR3 bases are TGCGCCAGCAGCTTGGGGGACAGGGATGCCCCTATCCTCCACTTT. It encodes CASSLGDRDAPILHF.

V is TRBV11-3 and J is TRBJ2-3, with 7 bases that match TRBD2. The germline V gene encodes CDR1 SGHNT and CDR2 YENEEA. V dropped 4 bases and J dropped 2; count of bases not matched to a gene: 6. This CDR3 comprises 15 residues. The CDR3: CASSSGLGPTDTQYF. The CDR3 bases are TGTGCCAGCAGCTCTGGACTAGGGCCCACAGATACGCAGTATTTT.

This chain links TRBV5-1 with TRBJ1-2, with D perhaps TRBD1 (6 bases). The CDR3 contains 15 residues. V was cut by 3 bases and J by 8 bases, with 20 bases left in between. From germline, CDR1 is SGHRS and CDR2 YFSETQ. The CDR3: CASSSTSQGIGGYTF. The CDR3 DNA reads as TGCGCCAGCAGCTCGACCAGCCAGGGGATTGGAGGCTACACCTTC.

The rearrangement joins TRBV20-1 to TRBJ2-7; the D is unclear. This CDR3 contains 11 residues. V shed 4 bases and J shed 5 bases, with 9 bases lying between them. Germline-derived CDR1 and CDR2 are DFQATT and SNEGSKA (reference sequence). The CDR3 here is CSATQLHEQYF. Written as DNA, the CDR3 is TGCAGTGCTACCCAGCTCCACGAGCAGTACTTC.

This chain links TRBV5-1 with TRBJ1-2; TRBD1 matches at 8 bases. The CDR3 runs 17 residues. The germline V gene has CDR1 SGHRS and CDR2 YFSETQ. V lost 0 bases to trimming and J lost 1 base; unmatched junction nucleotides: 8. The CDR3 loop reads CASSLAGRTGRNYGYTF. CDR3 in DNA: TGCGCCAGCAGCTTGGCCGGAAGGACAGGGCGTAACTATGGCTACACCTTC.

The gene calls are TRBV2 and TRBJ2-1; 11 positions agree with TRBD2. J lost 5 bases, V lost 4 bases, and 4 bases had no gene match. The germline V gene encodes CDR1 SNHLY and CDR2 FYNNEI. The CDR3 totals 15 residues. This chain's CDR3 is CASSGPSGGHNEQFF. CDR3 DNA sequence: TGTGCCAGCAGTGGCCCTAGCGGGGGGCACAATGAGCAGTTCTTC.

This clone is medium-sized within its sample. This chain joins TRBV28 and TRBJ2-7, with 8 bases identical to TRBD1. This CDR3 has 18 residues. The trim removed 5 bases at V and 2 bases at J, leaving 17 bases unmatched. Looked up from germline, CDR1 is MDHEN and CDR2 is SYDVKM. CDR3: CASSPAIGLDRAPYEQYF. The CDR3 bases are TGTGCCAGCAGTCCCGCCATAGGGCTGGACAGGGCCCCCTACGAGCAGTACTTC.

The J gene is TRBJ2-5, the V gene TRBV3-1 (or the pseudogene TRBV3-2), with TRBD2 matching over 8 bases. The germline CDR1 and CDR2 sequences are LGHDT and YNNKEL (reference sequence). The CDR3 covers 15 residues. Trimming removed 4 bases from V and 2 bases from J; junction bases left unmatched: 6. The CDR3 sequence: CASSPRVAGQETQYF. The CDR3 nucleotides read TGTGCCAGCAGCCCCCGGGTAGCGGGGCAAGAGACCCAGTACTTC.

The chain recombines TRBV7-9 with TRBJ1-4, with 9 bases matching TRBD1. CDR3 length equals 19 residues. In germline, CDR1 is SEHNR, CDR2 FQNEAQ (reference sequence). V was clipped by 5 bases and J by 0 bases; unmatched bases: 13. Here the CDR3 DNA reads TGTGCCAGCAGCCCGGACCGCGGGACAGGGTCTGCAACTAATGAAAAACTGTTTTTT. Its protein product is CASSPDRGTGSATNEKLFF.

V and J are TRBV19 and TRBJ1-2, with D perhaps TRBD1 (6 bases). This CDR3 spans 15 amino acids. Trimming pared 6 bases from V and 6 bases from J, leaving 20 bases between. CDR1 LNHDA and CDR2 SQIVND come from the germline V gene (reference sequence). The CDR3, as DNA: TGTGCCAGTAGGCTTACAGGGATTAAGGCTCATGGCTACACCTTC. Its translation: CASRLTGIKAHGYTF.

The chain links TRBV19 to TRBJ1-1; the D is unclear. The ends were cut back, 7 bases at V and 3 bases at J, with 12 bases in the middle. Germline-derived CDR1 and CDR2 are LNHDA and SQIVND (reference sequence). The CDR3 is 13 residues long. The CDR3 loop reads CASKMASYTEAFF. The CDR3 coding sequence is TGTGCCAGTAAGATGGCCAGCTACACTGAAGCTTTCTTT.

This chain uses TRBV28 with TRBJ1-4; 9 bases line up with TRBD1. V dropped 6 bases and J dropped 2; count of bases not matched to a gene: 7. The CDR3 runs 16 residues. CDR1 and CDR2 (germline): MDHEN, SYDVKM. Here the CDR3 reads CASRPTGGRTNEKLFF. DNA of the CDR3: TGTGCCAGCAGACCCACAGGGGGCAGGACTAATGAAAAACTGTTTTTT.

The gene calls are TRBV29-1 and TRBJ1-2, with D maybe TRBD1 (5 bases). The CDR3 is 15 amino acids. Germline V gene data show CDR1 as SQVTM and CDR2 as ANQGSEA. Trimming removed 0 bases from V and 4 bases from J, with 15 bases in between. The CDR3, as DNA: TGCAGCGTTGAAGAATTTGGGGCGGGTAGCTATGGCTACACCTTC. Its protein is CSVEEFGAGSYGYTF.